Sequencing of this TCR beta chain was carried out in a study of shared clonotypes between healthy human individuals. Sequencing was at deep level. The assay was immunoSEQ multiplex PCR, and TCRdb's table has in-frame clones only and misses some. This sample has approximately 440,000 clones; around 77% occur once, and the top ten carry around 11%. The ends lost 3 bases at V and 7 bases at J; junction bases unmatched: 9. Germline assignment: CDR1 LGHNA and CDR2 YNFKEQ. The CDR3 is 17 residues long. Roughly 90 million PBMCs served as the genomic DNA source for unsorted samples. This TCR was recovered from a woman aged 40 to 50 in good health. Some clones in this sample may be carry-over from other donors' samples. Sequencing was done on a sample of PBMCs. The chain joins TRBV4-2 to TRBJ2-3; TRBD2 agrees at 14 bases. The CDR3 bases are TGTGCCAGCAGCCATGGCACCGGGACTAGCGGGAGCAATACGCAGTATTTT. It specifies CASSHGTGTSGSNTQYF.